Detailed here is one TCR beta chain. This clone was found a few times. This clone's antigen is unknown. This may be a read error: a much more frequent sequence differs by one nucleotide. This specimen comes from a study of graft-versus-host responses after intestinal transplantation (dated by TCRdb to the early 2020s). As for the study more broadly: Multivisceral, liver-intestinal, or isolated intestinal transplants were received by the recipients. All recipients received anti-thymocyte globulin induction followed by maintenance tacrolimus and steroids for approximately 3 years. Graft-versus-host and host-versus-graft alloreactive T cell clones were tracked in the graft, circulation and bone marrow after intestinal transplantation using bulk TCR-beta CDR3 sequencing. Alloreactive clones were identified by sequencing pre-transplant mixed lymphocyte reaction products and comparing these products with unstimulated pre-transplant donor and recipient T cells. The cohort enrolled approximately 24 intestinal transplant recipients including one retransplant, and 3 patients lacking pretransplant specimens were excluded. A peak of at least 4% donor T cells among recipient peripheral blood mononuclear cells was the definition used for donor T cell macrochimerism. Rather than going through the commercial service, samples from a few later patients were sequenced in-house on an Illumina MiSeq and processed with MiXCR. The study at large found these results: GvH clones turned up in recipient bone marrow, with some appearing earlier in ileal mucosa or blood, a pattern consistent with an intestinal mucosal origin. Conclusions were limited by the relatively low number and heterogeneity of intestinal transplant patients. In patients with donor T cell macrochimerism, the allografts had high GvH to HvG T cell clonal ratios. Early after transplant, declines in HvG clones were associated with peak levels of circulating GvH clones.

Taken with the paper, the label for time point translates to: cells obtained before transplantation from donor or recipient. CD3+CD4+ and CD3+CD8+ populations were FACS-sorted from unstimulated pre-transplant donor and recipient cells taken from spleen or lymph nodes. The germline V gene (reference sequence) sets CDR1 to SGHAT and CDR2 to FQDESV. V is clipped by 5 bases and J by 3 bases, and the sequence between their germline boundaries is 4 bases long. The CDR3 covers 12 residues, taking in both the cysteine and the phenylalanine. Only CDR3 DNA remains: 36 bases, in frame from the first base. Libraries were made using the immunoSEQ multiplex PCR assay. For most patients, genomic DNA was isolated with the Qiagen DNeasy Blood and Tissue Kit and sent frozen to Adaptive Biotechnologies for TCR sequencing. Adaptive Biotechnologies carried out high-throughput TCR-beta CDR3 sequencing of genomic DNA for most patients. Turning to the authors' computational methods: TCR sequencing data were retrieved from Adaptive's ImmunoSEQ software for more than 15 patients, whereas three other patients were processed with MiXCR and VDJtools. To correct CD4 versus CD8 sorting errors, any sequence found in both subsets at a frequency ratio below 5:1 was removed. CDR3 nucleotide sequences shared by donor and recipient were removed because the origin of these sequences could not be assigned. Alloreactive clones required at least 2-fold expansion over unstimulated cells and minimum CFSE-low frequency of 0.002% (template counts) or 0.001% (read counts). A clone was considered mappable if detected in the sequenced pre-transplant spleen, lymph node, or MLR CFSE-low populations of the donor or recipient. The cumulative frequency of alloreactive clones was calculated as a percentage of all sequences, weighted by copy number. TCRdb retrieved this table from immuneACCESS and kept in-frame rearrangements only. Not all clones are present; in checked studies, unresolved V genes account for under half, and no reason is known for the remainder. V, J and clone size are taken as reported in that table, and D and trimming were inferred from the DNA itself. The sample yields about 85,000 clones; 91% were counted once. About 8% of the sample comes from the top ten.

The TCR comes from a human donor who was the organ donor for an intestinal transplant. The chain joins TRBV11-1 to TRBJ2-2; the D gene assignment is ambiguous. The sample here was unstimulated CD8+ T cells sorted from spleen or lymph node cells, taken before transplant. The DNA sequence follows: TGTGCCAGCAGCAAATACACCGGGGAGCTGTTTTTT. Its coded protein is CASSKYTGELFF.